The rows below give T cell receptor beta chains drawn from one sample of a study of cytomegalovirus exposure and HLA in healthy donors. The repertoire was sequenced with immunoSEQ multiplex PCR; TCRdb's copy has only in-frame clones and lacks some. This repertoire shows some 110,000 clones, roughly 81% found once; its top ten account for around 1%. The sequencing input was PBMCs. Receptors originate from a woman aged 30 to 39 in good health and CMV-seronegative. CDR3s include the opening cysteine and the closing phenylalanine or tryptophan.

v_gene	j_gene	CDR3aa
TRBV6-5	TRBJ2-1	CASSYPGTGGLFF
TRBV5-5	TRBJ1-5	CASSLGQGAQRNQPQHF
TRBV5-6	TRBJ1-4	CASSPRVAAEKLFF
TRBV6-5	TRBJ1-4	CASSAGTGSEKLFF
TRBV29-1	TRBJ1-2	CSVEDRGQVGGYTF
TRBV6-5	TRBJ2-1	CASSATSGGNNEQFF
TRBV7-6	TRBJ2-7	CASSLPNDEQYF
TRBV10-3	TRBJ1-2	CATRPPTGNGYGYTF
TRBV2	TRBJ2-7	CASSQEGGLAGGLRPF
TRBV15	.	CATSRAGSNYEQYF
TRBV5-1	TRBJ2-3	CASRGLAGLTDTQYF
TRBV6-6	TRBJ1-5	CATKTGWDQPQHF
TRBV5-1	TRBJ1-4	CASSPGQRSGNEKLFF
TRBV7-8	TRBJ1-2	CASSIRTVPGYGYTF
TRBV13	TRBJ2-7	CASSLGRQGYHEQYF
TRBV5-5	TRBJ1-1	CASREGSGTEAFF
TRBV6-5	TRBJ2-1	CASRTSDAYNEQFF
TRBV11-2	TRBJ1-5	CASSLDTNQPQHF
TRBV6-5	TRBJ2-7	CASTSGASGGYEQYF
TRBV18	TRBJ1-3	CASSPPQGQGRSGNTIYF
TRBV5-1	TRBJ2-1	CASSPLAGGTYNEQFF
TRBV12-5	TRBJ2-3	CASGLGSGGTDTQYF
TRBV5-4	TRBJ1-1	CASSLDTNTEAFF
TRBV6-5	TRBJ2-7	CASSYSAGGLSYEQYF
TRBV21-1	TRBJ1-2	CASSLGDRDRYDGYTF
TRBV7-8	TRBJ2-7	CASSLAMGGQSKYF
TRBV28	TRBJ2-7	CASSYPGDTKDEQYF
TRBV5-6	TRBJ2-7	CASSLGDIDRPDEQYF
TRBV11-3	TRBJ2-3	CASSYRGPRTDTQYF
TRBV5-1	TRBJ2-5	CASSLGQGREGVGTQYF
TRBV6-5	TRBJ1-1	CASSPGGGRWTEAFF
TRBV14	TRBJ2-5	CASSSTLVETQYF
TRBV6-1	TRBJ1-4	CASSSGTANEKLFF
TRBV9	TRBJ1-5	CASSIDSPNQPQHF
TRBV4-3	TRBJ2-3	CASSQGFRGTDTQYF
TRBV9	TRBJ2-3	CASSVGVRGLSTDTQYF
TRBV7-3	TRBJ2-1	CASSSLAGGGNEQFF